This T cell receptor beta chain stems from a study of identical twins. General study findings and limits: Within cord blood, abundant beta clonotypes carried fewer insertions, but memory repertoires showed no such trend. Where beta out-of-frame sequences were concerned, excess twin sharing was weaker. Analyses of zero insertions could be partly confounded by invariant MAIT and iNKT cells.

TCRdb re-analysed the 5' RACE reads in MiXCR, keeping a single row per CDR3 protein. The sample records 200,000 to 250,000 distinct CDR3 sequences, 6.5% to 8.5% being singletons. Comment on this clonotype: The antigen is not known.

Germline V gene lookup returns CDR1 WSHSY and CDR2 SAAADI. This CDR3 spans 14 amino acids. V gave up 0 bases and J gave up 1 base, with 6 bases separating them. This sample was shared with a second study, whose subject was yellow fever vaccine responses in identical twins.

The receptor was isolated from a woman under 30 in good health. Sequenced: memory (CD45RO+) T cells sorted from blood. The rearrangement joins TRBV10-2 to TRBJ1-2, with D hard to call. In DNA form, the CDR3 reads TGCGCCAGCAGTGAGTCGCGGGTTAACTATGGCTACACCTTC. This gives the protein CASSESRVNYGYTF.